The entry below describes one T cell receptor (beta chain). The CDR3 is made up of 16 amino acids. V shed 2 bases and J 6 bases; nucleotides not matched to a gene: 6. CDR1 and CDR2 (germline): LNHNV, YYDKDF (reference sequence). In the source study's methods: Nucleated cell counts were estimated from reference gene primer amplification. This table comes from immunoSEQ multiplex PCR, and its TCRdb copy is limited to in-frame clones, with some not included. The D gene and trimming were derived from the DNA, and the V and J assignments and clone size from that table. Of 470,000 or so clones in the sample, approximately 85% were seen once. This sample was taken from a study of blood T cell repertoires in COVID-19. Study-level information: There were acute and convalescent COVID-19 samples, and they came from the United States, Italy and Spain. From T cells, B-cell-depleted T cells, or PBMCs came the material, which was cDNA or gDNA.

The specimen was peripheral blood. The chain carries TRBV15 and TRBJ2-1, with 11 nucleotides matching TRBD2. This receptor was obtained from a human donor in a cohort sampled during active COVID-19. CDR3 sequence (DNA): TGTGCCACCAGCAGAAACACCGGGACTAGCGGCAATGAGCAGTTCTTC. Amino acid sequence: CATSRNTGTSGNEQFF.